Each of the 27 T cell receptor beta chains below was sequenced from the same sample in a study of early T cells in non-severe SARS-CoV-2 infection (dated by TCRdb to the early 2020s). The library was made by 5' RACE. The instrument given in TCRdb is NextSeq 500. In-frame beta chains were kept once TCRdb had trimmed the public reads at Q25 with fastp and called clones with MiXCR. All rows with the same CDR3 protein become a single entry with the most common DNA and genes. Here the sample has 64,000 or so distinct CDR3 sequences; around 13% occur a single time. 1.2% to 1.5% of the sample goes to the ten largest clones. Material: whole blood, obtained at baseline. All receptors come from an adult who was a healthcare worker with PCR-confirmed SARS-CoV-2 infection or an uninfected control (not recorded which).

This clonotype was recorded many times. V usage is TRBV6-1 and J usage is TRBJ2-7; 7 bases fit TRBD1. Losses at the gene ends were 10 bases for V and 5 bases for J; bases not matched to a gene: 8. CDR3 size: 12 residues. Germline lookup yields CDR1 MNHNS and CDR2 SASEGT. CDR3 sequence: CATRDRVNEQYF. In nucleotides, the CDR3 is TGTGCCACCCGAGACAGGGTCAACGAGCAGTACTTC.

This clonotype has at least ten counts. The gene calls are TRBV6-1 and TRBJ2-7; D is ambiguous. The ends were cut back, 0 bases at V and 6 bases at J, with 12 bases in the middle. The CDR3 is 14 amino acids. Germline V gives CDR1 MNHNS, CDR2 SASEGT. The CDR3 DNA reads TGTGCCAGCAGTGAAGCGGAAACCTTCGGCGAGCAGTACTTC. Protein: CASSEAETFGEQYF.

The chain uses TRBV4-2 and TRBJ1-6; TRBD1 is a possible D gene (6 bases). This CDR3 has 16 residues. CDR1 and CDR2 from the germline V gene are LGHNA and YNFKEQ. Trimming pared 3 bases from V and 5 bases from J, leaving 14 bases between. The CDR3 here is CASSHSQGFDNSPLHF. In nucleotides, the CDR3 is TGTGCCAGCAGCCACTCACAGGGCTTTGATAATTCACCCCTCCACTTT.

The chain couples TRBV21-1 to TRBJ2-1; TRBD1 is taken as the D call from the table, unchecked against the DNA. TRBV21-1 is an annotated pseudogene. This CDR3 has 15 residues. The CDR3 sequence: CASSSGQGTYNEQFF. In nucleotides, the CDR3 is TGTGCCAGCAGCTCGGGACAGGGGACTTACAATGAGCAGTTCTTC.

This clonotype has more than one count but fewer than ten. This chain uses TRBV7-9 with TRBJ2-7, with 7 bases matching TRBD1. Germline V gene lookup returns CDR1 SEHNR and CDR2 FQNEAQ (reference sequence). The CDR3 covers 13 residues. J was trimmed by 2 bases and V by 8 bases; bases with no gene match: 6. The CDR3 DNA reads TGTGCCAGCCGAGGACAGGAACCCTACGAGCAGTACTTC. It codes for CASRGQEPYEQYF.

A remark on this clonotype: In this CDR3 the conserved last residue, phenylalanine or tryptophan, is missing, so a read error is likely. This sequence joins TRBV28 and TRBJ2-7, with D uncertain. V dropped 2 bases and J dropped 4 bases, with 3 bases sitting between them. The CDR3 has 11 amino acids. Germline assignment: CDR1 MDHEN and CDR2 SYDVKM. The CDR3 here is CASSLLYEQYS. The CDR3 coding sequence is TGTGCCAGCAGTTTACTTTACGAGCAGTACTCC.

This clonotype was seen at least ten times. The chain links TRBV12-3 or TRBV12-4 to TRBJ2-5; D is possibly TRBD2 (7 bases). V was clipped by 8 bases and J by 2 bases, with 15 bases between them. This CDR3 is 14 amino acids long. The CDR3 DNA sequence: TGTGCCAGCGGCCCGGGGGGCAGACAAGAGACCCAGTACTTC. Translated, it gives CASGPGGRQETQYF.

In this sample, this clonotype turned up many times. The rearrangement joins TRBV3-1 to TRBJ2-5, with 7 bases aligning to TRBD1. The CDR3 runs to 14 residues. Losses at the gene ends were 2 bases for V and 4 bases for J; bases not matched to a gene: 4. Germline values: CDR1 LGHDT, CDR2 YNNKEL (reference sequence). The CDR3 coding sequence is TGTGCCAGCAGCCAACTAGACAGGGTAGAGACCCAGTACTTC. This gives the protein CASSQLDRVETQYF.

J is TRBJ1-2 and V is TRBV6-2 or TRBV6-3; 10 bases are a match to TRBD1. CDR1 is MNHEY, CDR2 SVGEGT, per germline. V gave up 6 bases and J gave up 5 bases; unmatched junction bases: 6. The CDR3 has 14 residues. The CDR3 loop reads CASSRDRGVYGYTF. CDR3 DNA: TGTGCCAGCAGCCGGGACAGGGGAGTTTATGGCTACACCTTC.

CDR3 DNA: TGTGCCAGCAGTTACTCGAGTACAGGACAGGGACGGCACGAGCAGTACTTC. Its protein is CASSYSSTGQGRHEQYF. This rearrangement joins TRBV6-2 or TRBV6-3 to TRBJ2-7; 8 nucleotides agree with TRBD1. In germline, CDR1 is MNHEY, CDR2 SVGEGT. The ends lost 0 bases at V and 5 bases at J; junction bases unmatched: 12. There are 17 residues in the CDR3.

This clonotype was detected only a few times. V gene TRBV2 combines with J gene TRBJ2-1, with 11 bases fitting TRBD2. After removal of 6 bases from V and 0 bases from J, the junction contained 16 bases not matched to a gene. This CDR3 has 20 residues. Germline values: CDR1 SNHLY, CDR2 FYNNEI. CDR3 bases: TGTGCCAGCAGAGCTTTACTAGCGGGAGCATCCCGTAGCTCCTACAATGAGCAGTTCTTC. Its protein is CASRALLAGASRSSYNEQFF.

In its sample, this clonotype was seen a few times. This chain uses TRBV4-3 with TRBJ2-3; 8 nucleotides agree with TRBD1. The J segment lost 4 bases and the V segment lost 0 bases, leaving 9 bases of the junction unmatched. The CDR3 spans 17 residues. Looked up from germline, CDR1 is LGHNA and CDR2 is YSLEER. CDR3 sequence reads: CASSQEEQGVFADTQYF. The CDR3 DNA reads TGCGCCAGCAGCCAAGAGGAACAGGGGGTTTTTGCAGATACGCAGTATTTT.

This clonotype has at least ten counts. This sequence joins TRBV20-1 and TRBJ1-2; D might be TRBD1 (6 bases). Germline CDR1 is DFQATT and CDR2 is SNEGSKA (reference sequence). The V gene lost 3 bases and the J gene lost 8 bases, with 16 bases spanning the gap. The CDR3 consists of 13 residues. CDR3 residues: CSARHREGGGYTF. CDR3 DNA: TGCAGTGCTAGGCATAGAGAGGGGGGAGGCTACACCTTC.

This clonotype came up a few times. The rearrangement joins TRBV20-1 to TRBJ2-1, with a tentative D call TRBD2 (6 bases). The CDR3 consists of 15 residues. Per germline, CDR1 DFQATT and CDR2 SNEGSKA (reference sequence). With 0 bases removed from V and 7 bases from J, the gap between germline ends came to 16 bases. The CDR3 loop is CSARDFSLAGNEQFF. The CDR3 DNA sequence: TGCAGTGCTAGAGATTTCAGTCTCGCGGGAAATGAGCAGTTCTTC.

This clonotype has a handful of counts. CDR3: CASSFGQGAYEQFF. DNA of the CDR3: TGTGCCAGCAGCTTTGGACAGGGGGCTTATGAGCAGTTCTTC. The chain joins TRBV11-2 to TRBJ2-1; 11 nucleotides match TRBD1. The CDR3 has 14 residues. Germline V gives CDR1 SGHAT, CDR2 FQNNGV. Trimming took 3 bases from V and 8 from J; bases not matched to a gene: 3. The full variable domain, its missing parts supplied by reference TRBV11-2 and TRBJ2-1, is EAGVAQSPRYKIIEKRQSVAFWCNPISGHATLYWYQQILGQGPKLLIQFQNNGVVDDSQLPKDRFSAERLKGVDSTLKIQPAKLEDSAVYLCASSFGQGAYEQFFGPGTRLTVL.

This clonotype has more than one count but fewer than ten. The chain couples TRBV7-8 to TRBJ2-7; TRBD1 matches at 7 bases. The CDR3 runs to 16 residues. CDR1 is SGHVS, CDR2 FQNEAQ, per germline. J lost 2 bases, V lost 1 base, and 8 bases had no gene match. CDR3 coding DNA: TGTGCCAGCAGCTTAGATCGGGCAGGGGGAGCCTACGAGCAGTACTTC. Translation: CASSLDRAGGAYEQYF.

This clonotype has more than one count but fewer than ten. The V call is TRBV11-3, the J call TRBJ2-1, with D hard to call. The CDR3 is 11 amino acids. CDR1 and CDR2 from the germline V gene are SGHNT and YENEEA. Trimming took 4 bases from V and 9 from J, leaving 7 bases between them. The CDR3 nucleotides are TGTGCCAGCAGCTCCACTGCTGAGCAGTTCTTC. It yields the protein CASSSTAEQFF.

V is TRBV13 and J is TRBJ2-7; D gene ambiguous. Germline V gene data show CDR1 as PRHDT and CDR2 as FYEKMQ (reference sequence). V was cut by 5 bases and J by 7 bases, with 15 bases left in between. CDR3 length equals 13 residues. The CDR3 region has the DNA TGTGCCAGCAGCCCGACGGGTCCCTCAGAGCAGTACTTC. The encoded protein is CASSPTGPSEQYF.

This clonotype was recorded many times. This chain uses TRBV10-2 with TRBJ2-5; 9 nucleotides match TRBD1. Germline CDR1 WSHSY, CDR2 SAAADI. The CDR3 has 14 residues. J lost 3 bases, V lost 8 bases, and 7 bases had no gene match. The CDR3 spells CASDPGTGKETQYF. CDR3 DNA: TGCGCCAGCGACCCCGGGACAGGGAAAGAGACCCAGTACTTC.

The chain links TRBV5-4 to TRBJ2-1; D gene ambiguous. This CDR3 is 12 amino acids long. Germline V CDR1 and CDR2: SGHNT, YYREEE (reference sequence). The V end lost 4 bases, the J end lost 8 bases, and 10 bases lay between the germline ends. CDR3 nucleotide sequence: TGTGCCAGCAGCCTACTCGGCGATGAGCAGTTCTTC. It encodes CASSLLGDEQFF.

The V call is TRBV6-2 or TRBV6-3, the J call TRBJ1-1; possibly TRBD1 for D (5 bases). This CDR3 is 16 amino acids long. The V end was cut by 2 bases, the J end by 0 bases, with 13 bases between. Germline V gives CDR1 MNHEY, CDR2 SVGEGT. CDR3 in amino acids: CASSYGWDRMNTEAFF. The CDR3 nucleotides read TGTGCCAGCAGTTACGGGTGGGACCGGATGAACACTGAAGCTTTCTTT.

This chain joins TRBV7-2 and TRBJ2-7; no clear D. The V end lost 1 base, the J end lost 5 bases, and 9 bases lay between the germline ends. The germline CDR1 and CDR2 sequences are SGHTA and FQGNSA. CDR3 size: 13 residues. The CDR3: CASSLVGTDEQYF. The CDR3 region has the DNA TGTGCCAGCAGCTTAGTAGGAACAGACGAGCAGTACTTC.

This chain connects TRBV6-5 to TRBJ1-4; a weak D match, TRBD1 (5 bases). V dropped 5 bases and J dropped 6 bases, with 13 bases sitting between them. The CDR3 extends over 14 amino acids. Germline V CDR1 and CDR2: MNHEY, SVGAGI. For the CDR3, the DNA is TGTGCCAGCAGTCGGGATGGGGGTGATGAAAAACTGTTTTTT. Protein sequence: CASSRDGGDEKLFF.

This clonotype turned up a few times. The V gene is TRBV12-3 or TRBV12-4, the J gene TRBJ2-1; 12 nucleotides agree with TRBD2. J lost 6 bases, V lost 7 bases, and 4 bases had no gene match. CDR3 length: 14 amino acids. The CDR3 is CASTPGLAGNEQFF. The DNA of the CDR3 is TGTGCCAGCACCCCGGGACTAGCGGGCAATGAGCAGTTCTTC.

This clonotype came up a few times. This chain joins TRBV18 and TRBJ1-5; no clear D gene. The V end was cut by 3 bases, the J end by 0 bases, with 9 bases between. Per the germline V gene, CDR1 is KGHSH and CDR2 is LQKENI. The CDR3 extends over 15 amino acids. CDR3 residues: CASSPQENSNQPQHF. In DNA, the CDR3 is TGTGCCAGCTCACCTCAGGAGAATAGCAATCAGCCCCAGCATTTT.

This clonotype has just a few counts. The chain employs TRBV6-2 or TRBV6-3 and TRBJ1-1; D might be TRBD1 (5 bases). Germline V gene data show CDR1 as MNHEY and CDR2 as SVGEGT. V lost 4 bases to trimming and J lost 4 bases, with 16 bases between them. CDR3 length equals 15 residues. The CDR3 reads CASSFPTGGVTEAFF. The CDR3 DNA sequence: TGTGCCAGCAGTTTCCCAACAGGAGGGGTCACTGAAGCTTTCTTT.

This clonotype has only a few counts. J is TRBJ1-1 and V is TRBV7-6; D not resolved. V shed 3 bases and J shed 0 bases, with 8 bases lying between them. The CDR3 runs 14 residues. CDR1 and CDR2 from the germline V gene are SGHVS and FNYEAQ. CDR3 residues: CASSLNRVNTEAFF. CDR3 nucleotide sequence: TGTGCCAGCAGCTTGAACAGAGTGAACACTGAAGCTTTCTTT.